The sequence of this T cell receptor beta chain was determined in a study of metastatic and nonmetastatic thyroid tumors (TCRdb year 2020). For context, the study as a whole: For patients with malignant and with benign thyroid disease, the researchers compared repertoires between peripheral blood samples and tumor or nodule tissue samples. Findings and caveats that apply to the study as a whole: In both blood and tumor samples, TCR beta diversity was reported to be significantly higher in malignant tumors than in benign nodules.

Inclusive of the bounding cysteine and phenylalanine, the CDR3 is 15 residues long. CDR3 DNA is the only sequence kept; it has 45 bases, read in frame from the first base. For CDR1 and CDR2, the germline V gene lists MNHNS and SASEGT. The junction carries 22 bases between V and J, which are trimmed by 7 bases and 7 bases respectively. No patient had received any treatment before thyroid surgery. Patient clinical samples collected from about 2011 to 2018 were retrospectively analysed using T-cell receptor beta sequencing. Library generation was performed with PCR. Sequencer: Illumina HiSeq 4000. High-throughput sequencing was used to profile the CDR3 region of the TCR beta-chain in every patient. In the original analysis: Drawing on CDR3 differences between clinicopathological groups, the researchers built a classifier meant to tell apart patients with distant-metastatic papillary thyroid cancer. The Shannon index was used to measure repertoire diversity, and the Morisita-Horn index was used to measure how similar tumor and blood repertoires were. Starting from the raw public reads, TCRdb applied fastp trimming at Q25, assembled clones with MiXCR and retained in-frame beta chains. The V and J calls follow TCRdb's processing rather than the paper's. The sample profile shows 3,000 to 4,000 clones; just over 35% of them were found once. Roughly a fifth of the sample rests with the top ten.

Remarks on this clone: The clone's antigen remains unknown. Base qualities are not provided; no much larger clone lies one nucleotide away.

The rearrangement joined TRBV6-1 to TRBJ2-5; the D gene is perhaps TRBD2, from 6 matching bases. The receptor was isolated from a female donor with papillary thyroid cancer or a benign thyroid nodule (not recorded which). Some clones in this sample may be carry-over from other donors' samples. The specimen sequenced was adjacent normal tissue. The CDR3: CASTLLTSIYGTQYF. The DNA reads TGTGCCAGCACTCTTCTCACTAGCATCTACGGGACCCAGTACTTC.